This TCR beta chain is drawn from a study of healthy donors' naive CD4 and CD8 T cells. Study findings and constraints: About 13% of CD4/CD8 propensity variance appeared explained by V, J and CDR3 charge. Negatively charged CDR3s marked CD8+ lineage; positively charged CDR3s marked CD4+ lineage.

Germline CDR1 and CDR2: SGHRS and YFSETQ. This CDR3 is built from 18 residues. This clonotype was found once. Its antigen is not known. The junction does not match germline at one end; this may be a read error. A linear amplification protocol produced the TCR libraries from around 500 ng of total RNA. In TCRdb, the reads were re-called with MiXCR into one record per CDR3 protein. This table has approximately 180,000 distinct CDR3 sequences, over 60% appearing once. The clonotype originates from a pool of human donors in good health; the sample pools cells from several healthy donors. Sequencing was performed on naive CD4+ and CD8+ T cells sorted from blood, pooled from several donors. The rearrangement links TRBV5-1 to TRBJ1-2; D is possibly TRBD1 (6 bases). The CDR3 protein is CASSSGTLYPSGIYGYTF. CDR3 DNA sequence: TGTGCCAGCAGCTCGGGGACACTCTACCCCTCAGGGATCTATGGCTACACCTTC.